Sequencing of this T cell receptor beta chain was carried out in a study of blood T cell repertoires in COVID-19. TCRdb keeps only in-frame clones here, not all; method: immunoSEQ multiplex PCR. Of 270,000 or so clones in the sample, roughly 84% were seen once. This clone showed up just once. Between the trimmed V and J ends, which lost 0 bases and 8 bases, there was a span of 11 bases. The CDR3 sequence is 13 residues long. In germline, CDR1 is SGHDT, CDR2 YYEEEE. The rearrangement links TRBV5-6 to TRBJ1-1, with a weak D call TRBD1 (6 bases). The sequenced sample consisted of peripheral blood. This TCR was sampled from a human donor with COVID-19, enrolled during active disease. The donor label of this sample is uncertain. CDR3 DNA sequence: TGTGCCAGCAGCTTGGTTAAAAGGGGGGAAGCTTTCTTT. Encoded protein: CASSLVKRGEAFF.